This T cell receptor (beta chain) came from a study of monozygotic twins with cystic fibrosis. The study's findings and limits: In 13 of 16 pairs, V gene usage was closest to the co-twin's. In this small cohort, shared CDR3 numbers showed no association with age, concordance or disease severity.

Using immunoSEQ multiplex PCR, the repertoire was profiled, and TCRdb retains in-frame clones only, with some absent. The sample lists 30,000 to 35,000 clones, around 96% occurring once. The germline V gene encodes CDR1 GTSNPN and CDR2 SVGIG (reference sequence). Trimming cost V 2 bases and J 12 bases; bases outside gene matches: 15. This CDR3 region has 15 residues. As regards this clone: Its antigen is not known.

The sample was blood. V and J are TRBV30 and TRBJ2-4; 8 positions match TRBD2. This clonotype was sampled from a girl aged 2 to 10 with cystic fibrosis. The CDR3 spells CAWSPYGGAPWGQYF. The CDR3 DNA reads TGTGCCTGGAGTCCCTACGGGGGGGCCCCATGGGGTCAGTACTTC.